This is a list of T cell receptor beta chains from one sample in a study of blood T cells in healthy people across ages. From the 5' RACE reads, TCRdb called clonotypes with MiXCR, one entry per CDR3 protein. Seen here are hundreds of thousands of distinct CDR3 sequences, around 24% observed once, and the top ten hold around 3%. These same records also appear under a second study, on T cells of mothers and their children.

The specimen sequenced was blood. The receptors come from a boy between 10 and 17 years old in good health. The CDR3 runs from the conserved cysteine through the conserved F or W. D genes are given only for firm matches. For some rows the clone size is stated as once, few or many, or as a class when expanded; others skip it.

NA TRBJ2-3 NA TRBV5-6 CASSFFEDTQYF TGTGCCAGCAGCTTTTTTGAGGATACGCAGTACTTT
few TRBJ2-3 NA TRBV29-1 CSAKNTDTQYF TGCAGCGCCAAAAACACAGATACGCAGTATTTT
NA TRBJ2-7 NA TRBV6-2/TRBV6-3 CASTDVTRDREQYF TGTGCCAGCACCGACGTAACCCGGGACCGCGAGCAGTACTTC
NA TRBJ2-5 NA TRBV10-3 CAIRVGTPPETQYF TGTGCCATCAGAGTCGGGACTCCTCCGGAGACCCAGTACTTC
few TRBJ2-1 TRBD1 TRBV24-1 CATSGDRDSYNEQFF TGTGCCACCAGTGGGGACAGGGATTCCTACAATGAGCAGTTCTTC
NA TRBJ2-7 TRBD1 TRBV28 CASAGQESSYEQYF TGTGCCAGCGCGGGACAGGAATCCTCCTACGAGCAGTACTTC
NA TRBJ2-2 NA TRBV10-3 CAISSSITGQNTGELFF TGTGCCATCAGTTCATCTATTACGGGACAGAACACCGGGGAGCTGTTTTTT
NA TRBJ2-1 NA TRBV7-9 CASSPFRADEQFF TGTGCCAGCAGCCCATTCCGAGCAGACGAGCAGTTCTTC
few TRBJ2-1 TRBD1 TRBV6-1 CASSEPGQGNNEQFF TGTGCCAGCAGTGAACCGGGACAGGGAAACAATGAGCAGTTCTTC
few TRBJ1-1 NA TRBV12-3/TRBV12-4 CASSLSQEAFF TGTGCCAGCAGTTTATCACAAGAAGCTTTCTTT
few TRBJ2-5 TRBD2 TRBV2 CASKVAGFQETQYF TGTGCCAGCAAGGTAGCGGGGTTTCAAGAGACCCAGTACTTC
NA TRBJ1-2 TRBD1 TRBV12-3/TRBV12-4 CASSPRQGLSYGCTF TGTGCCAGCAGTCCAAGACAGGGTTTGAGCTATGGCTGCACCTTC
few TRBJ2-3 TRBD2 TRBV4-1 CASSQEISGSSTDTQYF TGCGCCAGCAGCCAAGAGATTAGCGGGTCTAGCACAGATACGCAGTATTTT
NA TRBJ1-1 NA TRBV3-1 CASSQDLSPAEAFF TGTGCCAGCAGCCAAGATCTTTCTCCAGCTGAAGCTTTCTTT
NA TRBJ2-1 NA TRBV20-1 CSARDWLRAYEQFF TGCAGTGCTAGAGATTGGTTGAGGGCGTATGAGCAGTTCTTC